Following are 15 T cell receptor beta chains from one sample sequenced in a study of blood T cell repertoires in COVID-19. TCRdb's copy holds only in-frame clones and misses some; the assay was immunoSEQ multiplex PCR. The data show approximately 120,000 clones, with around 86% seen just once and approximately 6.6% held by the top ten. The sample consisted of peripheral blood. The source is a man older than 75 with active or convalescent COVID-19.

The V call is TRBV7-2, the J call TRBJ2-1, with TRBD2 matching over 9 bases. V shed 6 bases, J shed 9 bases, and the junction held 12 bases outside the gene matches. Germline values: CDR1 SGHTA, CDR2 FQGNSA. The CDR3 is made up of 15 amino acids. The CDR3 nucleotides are TGTGCCAGCAGTCCACCTGGACTAGCGTTCAGTGAGCAGTTCTTC. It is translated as CASSPPGLAFSEQFF.

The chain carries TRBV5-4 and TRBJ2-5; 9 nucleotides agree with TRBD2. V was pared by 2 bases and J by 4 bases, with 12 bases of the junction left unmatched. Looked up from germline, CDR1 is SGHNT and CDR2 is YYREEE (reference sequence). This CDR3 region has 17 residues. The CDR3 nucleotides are TGTGCCAGCAGCTTCGGACTAGCGCAACACGTACGAGAGACCCAGTACTTC. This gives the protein CASSFGLAQHVRETQYF.

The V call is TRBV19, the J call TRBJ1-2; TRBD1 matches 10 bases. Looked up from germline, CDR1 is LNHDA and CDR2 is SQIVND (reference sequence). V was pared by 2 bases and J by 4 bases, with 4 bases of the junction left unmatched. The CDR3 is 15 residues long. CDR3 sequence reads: CASSIPGQGIYGYTF. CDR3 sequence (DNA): TGTGCCAGTAGTATACCGGGACAGGGGATCTATGGCTACACCTTC.

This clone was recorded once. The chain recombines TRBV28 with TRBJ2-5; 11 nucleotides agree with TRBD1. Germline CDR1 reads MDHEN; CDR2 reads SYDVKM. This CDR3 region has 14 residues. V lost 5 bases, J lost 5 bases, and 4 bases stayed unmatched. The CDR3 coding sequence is TGTGCCAGCAGTGGGACAGGGGGTTGGGAGACCCAGTACTTC. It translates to CASSGTGGWETQYF.

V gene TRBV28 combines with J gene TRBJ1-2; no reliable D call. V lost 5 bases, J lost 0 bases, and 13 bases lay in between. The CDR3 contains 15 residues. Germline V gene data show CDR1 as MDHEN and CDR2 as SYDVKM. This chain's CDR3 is CASSRGRASNYGYTF. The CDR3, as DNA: TGTGCCAGCAGTCGTGGGCGGGCTTCTAACTATGGCTACACCTTC.

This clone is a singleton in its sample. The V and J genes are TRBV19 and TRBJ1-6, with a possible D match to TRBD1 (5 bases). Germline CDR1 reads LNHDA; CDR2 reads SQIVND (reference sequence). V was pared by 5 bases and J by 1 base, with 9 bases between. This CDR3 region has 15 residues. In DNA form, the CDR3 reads TGTGCCAGTAGTGGGGGGGGATCCTATAATTCACCCCTCCACTTT. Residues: CASSGGGSYNSPLHF.

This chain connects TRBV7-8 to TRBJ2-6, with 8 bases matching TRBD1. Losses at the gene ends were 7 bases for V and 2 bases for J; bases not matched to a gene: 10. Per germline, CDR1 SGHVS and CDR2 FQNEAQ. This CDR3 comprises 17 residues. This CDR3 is CASTPQGAGAGANVLTF. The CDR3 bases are TGTGCCAGCACCCCTCAGGGGGCTGGAGCTGGGGCCAACGTCCTGACTTTC.

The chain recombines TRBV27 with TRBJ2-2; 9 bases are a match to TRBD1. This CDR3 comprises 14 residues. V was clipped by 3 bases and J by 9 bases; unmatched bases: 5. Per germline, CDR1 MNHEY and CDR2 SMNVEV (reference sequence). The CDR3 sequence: CASSLTGGVRELFF. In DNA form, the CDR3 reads TGTGCCAGCAGTTTGACAGGGGGAGTCCGGGAGCTGTTTTTT.

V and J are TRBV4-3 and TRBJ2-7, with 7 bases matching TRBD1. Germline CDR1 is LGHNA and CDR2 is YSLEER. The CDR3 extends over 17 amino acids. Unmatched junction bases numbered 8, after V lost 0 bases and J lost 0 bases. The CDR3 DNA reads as TGCGCCAGCAGCCAAGAAGGAAGGGGGCGCGTCTCCTACGAGCAGTACTTC. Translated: CASSQEGRGRVSYEQYF.

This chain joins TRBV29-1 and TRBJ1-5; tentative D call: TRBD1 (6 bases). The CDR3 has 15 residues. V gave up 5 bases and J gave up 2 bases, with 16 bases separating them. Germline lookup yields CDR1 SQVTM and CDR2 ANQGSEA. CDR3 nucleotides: TGCAGCGTTAGAACAGGGAACCAGGGCAATCAGCCCCAGCATTTT. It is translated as CSVRTGNQGNQPQHF.

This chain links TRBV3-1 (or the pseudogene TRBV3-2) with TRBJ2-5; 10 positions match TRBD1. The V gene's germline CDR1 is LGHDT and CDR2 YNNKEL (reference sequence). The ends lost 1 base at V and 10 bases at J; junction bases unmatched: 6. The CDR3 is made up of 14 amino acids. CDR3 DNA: TGTGCCAGCAGCCAAGGGGGGACAGGGGAGTACCAGTACTTC. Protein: CASSQGGTGEYQYF.

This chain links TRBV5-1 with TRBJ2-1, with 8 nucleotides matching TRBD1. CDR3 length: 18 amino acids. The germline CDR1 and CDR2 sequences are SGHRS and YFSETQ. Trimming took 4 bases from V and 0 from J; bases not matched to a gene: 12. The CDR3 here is CASSPKDRARSSYNEQFF. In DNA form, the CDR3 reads TGCGCCAGCAGCCCCAAGGACAGGGCCCGAAGCTCCTACAATGAGCAGTTCTTC.

The CDR3: CASSQAPKALGTGGPRGNTIYF. In DNA, the CDR3 is TGTGCCAGCAGCCAAGCTCCCAAGGCGTTGGGGACAGGGGGCCCAAGGGGAAACACCATATATTTT. V gene TRBV3-1 (or the pseudogene TRBV3-2) combines with J gene TRBJ1-3; 12 bases map to TRBD1. The length of the CDR3 is 22 residues. Germline CDR1 reads LGHDT; CDR2 reads YNNKEL (reference sequence). Germline trimming cut 1 base from V and 4 bases from J; bases unmatched to any gene: 20.

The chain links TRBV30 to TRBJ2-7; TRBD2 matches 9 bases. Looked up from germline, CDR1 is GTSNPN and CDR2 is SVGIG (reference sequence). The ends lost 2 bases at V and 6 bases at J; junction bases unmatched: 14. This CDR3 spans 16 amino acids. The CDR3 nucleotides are TGTGCCTGGAGTATGGGTCTAGCGGGGACCCTATCCGAGCAGTACTTC. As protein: CAWSMGLAGTLSEQYF.

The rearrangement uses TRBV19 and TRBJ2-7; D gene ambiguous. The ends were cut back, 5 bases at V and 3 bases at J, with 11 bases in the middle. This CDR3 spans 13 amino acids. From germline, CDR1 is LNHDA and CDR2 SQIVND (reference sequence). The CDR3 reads CASSEELYYEQYF. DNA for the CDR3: TGTGCCAGTAGTGAGGAACTCTACTACGAGCAGTACTTC. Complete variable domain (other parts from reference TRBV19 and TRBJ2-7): DGGITQSPKYLFRKEGQNVTLSCEQNLNHDAMYWYRQDPGQGLRLIYYSQIVNDFQKGDIAEGYSVSREKKESFPLTVTSAQKNPTAFYLCASSEELYYEQYFGPGTRLTVT.